Each of the 27 T cell receptor beta chains below was sequenced from the same sample in a study of T cell responses to AZD1222 COVID-19 vaccine (dated by TCRdb to the early 2020s). The receptor library was made with the immunoSEQ multiplex PCR assay. TCRdb obtained this table from immuneACCESS and retained in-frame rearrangements with V and J assigned. These tables miss some clones; where compared with another copy, unresolved V genes account for less than half of the shortfall, and the remainder is unexplained. The table for this sample lists approximately 110,000 clones; approximately 90% of them were counted only once. The ten largest make up over 8% of the sample. The time point label corresponds to: baseline before first vaccination. The specimen comprised peripheral blood, sampled on day 0 of AZD1222 vaccination. The receptors originated from an adult in good health.

V and J are TRBV18 and TRBJ2-2; 10 bases align to TRBD2. Germline assignment: CDR1 KGHSH and CDR2 LQKENI. CDR3 length equals 17 residues. V dropped 0 bases and J dropped 4; count of bases not matched to a gene: 5. The CDR3 DNA is TGTGCCAGCTCACCACCTCGAGCGGGAGGGATCACCGGGGAGCTGTTTTTT. Translated, it gives CASSPPRAGGITGELFF.

The genes are TRBV19 and TRBJ1-5; tentative D call: TRBD1 (5 bases). The V and J ends lost 5 bases and 7 bases respectively, with 18 bases between them. The germline gives CDR1 LNHDA, CDR2 SQIVND (reference sequence). There are 15 residues in the CDR3. The CDR3 bases are TGTGCCAGTAGTCCCCAGACAGCCCTCATACAGCCCCAGCATTTT. It is translated as CASSPQTALIQPQHF. The complete variable domain, with remaining parts taken from reference TRBV19 and TRBJ1-5, reads DGGITQSPKYLFRKEGQNVTLSCEQNLNHDAMYWYRQDPGQGLRLIYYSQIVNDFQKGDIAEGYSVSREKKESFPLTVTSAQKNPTAFYLCASSPQTALIQPQHFGDGTRLSIL.

The chain combines TRBV11-2 with TRBJ1-4, with D perhaps matching TRBD1 (6 bases). The CDR3 extends over 16 amino acids. Trimming pared 4 bases from V and 4 bases from J, leaving 16 bases between. The germline V gene has CDR1 SGHAT and CDR2 FQNNGV. In DNA form, the CDR3 reads TGTGCCAGCAGCTCCAGAATTGGGGGCCTTAATGAAAAACTGTTTTTT. This codes for CASSSRIGGLNEKLFF.

This clone was seen a single time. This chain connects TRBV18 to TRBJ2-7; 13 bases are shared with TRBD2. The CDR3 runs 16 residues. Unmatched junction bases numbered 11, after V lost 6 bases and J lost 6 bases. Germline V gene sequence: CDR1 KGHSH, CDR2 LQKENI. The CDR3 here is CASSRSPGLAGTEQYF. For the CDR3, the DNA is TGTGCCAGCTCCCGGTCCCCGGGACTAGCGGGAACCGAGCAGTACTTC.

V and J are TRBV9 and TRBJ2-7; TRBD2 aligns across 11 bases. V shed 0 bases and J 2 bases; nucleotides not matched to a gene: 1. CDR1 is SGDLS, CDR2 YYNGEE, per germline. This CDR3 comprises 15 residues. CDR3 sequence (DNA): TGTGCCAGCAGCGTAGGACTAGCGGGAACCTACGAGCAGTACTTC. Its translation is CASSVGLAGTYEQYF. Combining the CDR3 with reference TRBV9 and TRBJ2-7 gives the whole variable domain DSGVTQTPKHLITATGQRVTLRCSPRSGDLSVYWYQQSLDQGLQFLIQYYNGEERAKGNILERFSAQQFPDLHSELNLSSLELGDSALYFCASSVGLAGTYEQYFGPGTRLTVT.

The rearrangement joins TRBV18 to TRBJ1-1; D gene uncertain. Between the trimmed V and J ends, which lost 0 bases and 0 bases, there was a span of 8 bases. The CDR3 runs 15 residues. Germline CDR1 KGHSH, CDR2 LQKENI. CDR3 coding DNA: TGTGCCAGCTCACCACCGTCCCAGGTGAACACTGAAGCTTTCTTT. Its protein product is CASSPPSQVNTEAFF.

The chain joins TRBV6-5 to TRBJ1-3; 7 bases align to TRBD1. The V gene end was trimmed by 8 bases and the J gene end by 3 bases; junction bases not matched to a gene: 7. The germline gives CDR1 MNHEY, CDR2 SVGAGI. There are 14 residues in the CDR3. The CDR3 DNA reads TGTGCCAGCTCTCCGACAGGGAATGGAAACACCATATATTTT. This codes for CASSPTGNGNTIYF.

The V gene is TRBV3-1 (or the pseudogene TRBV3-2), the J gene TRBJ2-7; possibly TRBD2 for D (6 bases). CDR1 and CDR2 (germline): LGHDT, YNNKEL (reference sequence). The CDR3 has 15 amino acids. Trimming took 4 bases from V and 2 from J, leaving 15 bases between them. The CDR3 loop reads CASSRAGTGAYEQYF. The CDR3 region has the DNA TGTGCCAGCAGCCGCGCCGGGACTGGGGCCTACGAGCAGTACTTC.

The CDR3 coding sequence is TGTGCCAGTAGTATTCTTGGGACACAGCACTATGGCTACACCTTC. Translating gives CASSILGTQHYGYTF. The V gene is TRBV19, the J gene TRBJ1-2; perhaps TRBD1 as D (6 bases). CDR1 LNHDA and CDR2 SQIVND come from the germline V gene (reference sequence). CDR3 size: 15 residues. V lost 3 bases, J lost 3 bases, and 14 bases lay in between. Filled out from reference TRBV19 and TRBJ1-2, the complete variable domain reads DGGITQSPKYLFRKEGQNVTLSCEQNLNHDAMYWYRQDPGQGLRLIYYSQIVNDFQKGDIAEGYSVSREKKESFPLTVTSAQKNPTAFYLCASSILGTQHYGYTFGSGTRLTVV.

The gene calls are TRBV27 and TRBJ2-1; tentative D call: TRBD2 (7 bases). The V gene lost 3 bases and the J gene lost 7 bases, with 13 bases spanning the gap. The CDR3 sequence is 14 residues long. Germline loops: CDR1 MNHEY, CDR2 SMNVEV (reference sequence). The DNA for the CDR3 is TGTGCCAGCAGTTTTTGGGGAGGGGGTAATGAGCAGTTCTTC. This encodes CASSFWGGGNEQFF.

The rearrangement links TRBV28 to TRBJ2-7; 9 bases align to TRBD2. The germline V gene encodes CDR1 MDHEN and CDR2 SYDVKM. This CDR3 comprises 13 residues. Germline trimming cut 7 bases from V and 7 bases from J; bases unmatched to any gene: 8. The CDR3 sequence is CASKGPLAGEQYF. The CDR3 bases are TGTGCCAGCAAAGGGCCGCTAGCGGGGGAGCAGTACTTC.

J is TRBJ1-2 and V is TRBV5-1; maybe TRBD1 (6 bases). V lost 0 bases, J lost 4 bases, and 10 bases lay in between. This CDR3 spans 14 amino acids. Germline V CDR1 and CDR2: SGHRS, YFSETQ. CDR3 sequence: CASSLDPGAYGYTF. CDR3 nucleotide sequence: TGCGCCAGCAGCTTGGATCCAGGGGCCTATGGCTACACCTTC.

The sample holds one count of this clone. The chain couples TRBV6-5 to TRBJ2-1; 7 nucleotides agree with TRBD2. The ends lost 2 bases at V and 6 bases at J; junction bases unmatched: 7. The CDR3 is 15 amino acids. Germline V gene sequence: CDR1 MNHEY, CDR2 SVGAGI. CDR3 nucleotides: TGTGCCAGCAGTTACGGTCGCGGGAGAAGCAATGAGCAGTTCTTC. Translation: CASSYGRGRSNEQFF.

This clone was counted between two and nine times. V usage is TRBV29-1 and J usage is TRBJ2-2, with 14 bases identical to TRBD2. This CDR3 contains 17 residues. Germline CDR1 and CDR2: SQVTM and ANQGSEA. V was pared by 6 bases and J by 4 bases, with 10 bases of the junction left unmatched. The CDR3 bases are TGCAGCGTAGGACTAGCGGGAGGCCAAGGGATCACCGGGGAGCTGTTTTTT. This gives the protein CSVGLAGGQGITGELFF.

CDR3 loop: CASSLSGRAPQPQHF. The CDR3 coding sequence is TGTGCCAGCAGCCTCAGTGGGCGCGCGCCACAGCCCCAGCATTTT. The chain links TRBV5-4 to TRBJ1-5, with D hard to call. There are 15 residues in the CDR3. V was pared by 4 bases and J by 7 bases, with 18 bases between. Per germline, CDR1 SGHNT and CDR2 YYREEE (reference sequence).

The V gene is TRBV28, the J gene TRBJ2-1; 12 bases are shared with TRBD1. Germline assignment: CDR1 MDHEN and CDR2 SYDVKM. The CDR3 extends over 14 amino acids. The junction had 5 bases not matched to a gene; V was cut back by 6 bases and J by 8 bases. The CDR3 protein is CASRTGTGGYEQFF. The DNA for the CDR3 is TGTGCCAGCAGGACCGGGACAGGGGGCTATGAGCAGTTCTTC.

The chain employs TRBV6-2 or TRBV6-3 and TRBJ2-7, with 11 nucleotides matching TRBD2. CDR3 length: 16 amino acids. The germline V gene encodes CDR1 MNHEY and CDR2 SVGEGT. V shed 5 bases and J 2 bases; nucleotides not matched to a gene: 8. The CDR3 here is CASSPRPGLAAYEQYF. In DNA form, the CDR3 reads TGTGCCAGCAGTCCCCGACCGGGACTAGCGGCCTACGAGCAGTACTTC.

V is TRBV5-1 and J is TRBJ2-5, with no clear D. CDR1 SGHRS and CDR2 YFSETQ come from the germline V gene. This CDR3 contains 12 residues. Trimming stripped 5 bases from V and 5 bases from J, with 10 bases between. CDR3 residues: CASRVERETQYF. DNA for the CDR3: TGCGCCAGCAGAGTCGAGAGGGAGACCCAGTACTTC.

The chain combines TRBV29-1 with TRBJ2-5; D is uncertain. Looked up from germline, CDR1 is SQVTM and CDR2 is ANQGSEA. The CDR3 runs 13 residues. V was clipped by 2 bases and J by 3 bases, with 10 bases between them. CDR3 sequence: CSVEITAEETQYF. Written as DNA, the CDR3 is TGCAGCGTTGAAATCACGGCAGAAGAGACCCAGTACTTC.

This CDR3 reads CASSQEGRGETQYF. The CDR3 region has the DNA TGTGCCAGCAGCCAAGAGGGAAGGGGAGAGACCCAGTACTTC. J is TRBJ2-5 and V is TRBV3-1 (or the pseudogene TRBV3-2), with D perhaps TRBD1 (5 bases). The germline V gene has CDR1 LGHDT and CDR2 YNNKEL (reference sequence). The V gene lost 0 bases and the J gene lost 4 bases, with 9 bases spanning the gap. This CDR3 has 14 amino acids.

This clone was recorded only once. CDR3 loop: CASSMGFSNQPQHF. Written as DNA, the CDR3 is TGTGCCAGTAGTATGGGTTTTAGCAATCAGCCCCAGCATTTT. The V gene is TRBV19, the J gene TRBJ1-5; no definite D call. The CDR3 is 14 residues long. The germline V and J ends were trimmed by 3 bases and 0 bases, with 6 bases remaining between them. Germline CDR1 and CDR2: LNHDA and SQIVND (reference sequence).

In regard to this clone: The sample has other DNA sequences that encode this CDR3 too. The chain links TRBV12-3 or TRBV12-4 to TRBJ1-2, with unresolved D. The CDR3 totals 12 residues. V dropped 4 bases and J dropped 5 bases, with 8 bases sitting between them. CDR3 bases: TGTGCCAGCAGTTCGTCTGGGTATGGCTACACCTTC. Its protein product is CASSSSGYGYTF.

This chain connects TRBV19 to TRBJ1-5, with TRBD1 matching 10 bases. Germline V gene lookup returns CDR1 LNHDA and CDR2 SQIVND (reference sequence). The V gene end was trimmed by 7 bases and the J gene end by 1 base; junction bases not matched to a gene: 7. CDR3 length: 16 residues. The CDR3 DNA reads TGTGCCAGTACCCCCGGGACAGGGGCCAGCAATCAGCCCCAGCATTTT. This codes for CASTPGTGASNQPQHF.

The chain carries TRBV28 and TRBJ2-1, with D possibly TRBD2 on 5 matching bases. Deletions cut 3 bases from V and 9 bases from J, with 18 bases between. The CDR3 loop spans 15 amino acids. Germline CDR1 MDHEN, CDR2 SYDVKM. CDR3 sequence reads: CASSFVTNTRGEQFF. The CDR3 nucleotides are TGTGCCAGCAGTTTTGTCACAAACACTCGGGGTGAGCAGTTCTTC.

The chain recombines TRBV28 with TRBJ1-1, with TRBD1 as a possible D gene (6 bases). CDR3 length equals 16 residues. With 6 bases removed from V and 1 base from J, the gap between germline ends came to 18 bases. CDR1 and CDR2 from the germline V gene are MDHEN and SYDVKM. The CDR3: CASSSRKLQGNTEAFF. In DNA, the CDR3 is TGTGCCAGCAGCTCCAGGAAACTACAGGGGAACACTGAAGCTTTCTTT.

This clone was seen a few times. The chain employs TRBV27 and TRBJ2-1; TRBD1 agrees at 7 bases. The CDR3 is 16 residues long. The germline V gene has CDR1 MNHEY and CDR2 SMNVEV (reference sequence). Germline trimming cut 3 bases from V and 3 bases from J; bases unmatched to any gene: 8. CDR3 in DNA: TGTGCCAGCAGTTTGAAGGGGGCGCGAGGCTACAATGAGCAGTTCTTC. This encodes CASSLKGARGYNEQFF.

This chain uses TRBV5-1 with TRBJ2-1; perhaps TRBD2 as D (5 bases). Trimming left V 5 bases short and J 4 bases short, with 13 bases between. Per germline, CDR1 SGHRS and CDR2 YFSETQ. There are 14 residues in the CDR3. The CDR3 loop is CASREAGLYNEQFF. The CDR3, as DNA: TGCGCCAGCAGGGAGGCAGGATTGTACAATGAGCAGTTCTTC.